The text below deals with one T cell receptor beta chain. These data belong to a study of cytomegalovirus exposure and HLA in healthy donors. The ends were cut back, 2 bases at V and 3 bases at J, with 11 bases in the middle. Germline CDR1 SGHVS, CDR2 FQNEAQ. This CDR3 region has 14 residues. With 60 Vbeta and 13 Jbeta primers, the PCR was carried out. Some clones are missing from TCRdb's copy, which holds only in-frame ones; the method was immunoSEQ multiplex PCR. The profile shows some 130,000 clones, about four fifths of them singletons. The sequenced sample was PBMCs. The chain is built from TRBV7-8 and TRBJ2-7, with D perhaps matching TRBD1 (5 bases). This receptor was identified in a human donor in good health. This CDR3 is CASSLLQGNYEQYF. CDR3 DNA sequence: TGTGCCAGCAGCTTACTTCAGGGCAACTACGAGCAGTACTTC.